This T cell receptor (beta chain) was sequenced during a study of blood T cell repertoires in COVID-19. At the level of the study: COVID-19 samples collected from the United States, Italy and Spain covered acute and convalescent phases. The cDNA or gDNA used as material had been derived from T cells, B-cell-depleted T cells, or PBMCs.

Germline V gene lookup returns CDR1 LNHDA and CDR2 SQIVND (reference sequence). V lost 5 bases to trimming and J lost 1 base, with 18 bases between them. The CDR3 is 17 amino acids. As handled by the study authors: For nucleated cells, counts were estimated from reference gene primer amplification. Libraries were prepared by immunoSEQ multiplex PCR; TCRdb keeps only in-frame clonotypes and omits some of them. The DNA gave D and trimming, while V, J and clone size come from that table. The sample lists around 50,000 clones; 84% were seen once. The V call is TRBV19, the J call TRBJ1-3, with a possible D match to TRBD1 (6 bases). This TCR was recovered from a human donor in a cohort sampled during active COVID-19. The specimen sequenced was peripheral blood. The CDR3 reads CASSLLSRGGSGNTIYF. As DNA, the CDR3 is TGTGCCAGTAGTTTACTCAGCAGGGGTGGTTCTGGAAACACCATATATTTT. Together with reference TRBV19 and TRBJ1-3, the CDR3 gives the full variable domain: DGGITQSPKYLFRKEGQNVTLSCEQNLNHDAMYWYRQDPGQGLRLIYYSQIVNDFQKGDIAEGYSVSREKKESFPLTVTSAQKNPTAFYLCASSLLSRGGSGNTIYFGEGSWLTVV.